Listed here is a single T cell receptor beta chain. The antigen remains unidentified. Specified treatment: 15 to 20 received Ad26.COV2.S at low or high dose, single or two shots; about 5 received placebo; per-sample allocation not given. Day 63 after the first injection of vaccine or placebo was the sampling time. The data were obtained in a study of Ad26.COV2.S vaccination and SARS-CoV-2 variants. Study-wide results and caveats: An underestimation of total T cell responses may have resulted from the TCR breadth and depth analyses.

Some clones are missing from TCRdb's copy, which holds only in-frame ones; the method was immunoSEQ multiplex PCR. The repertoire includes 300,000 to 500,000 clones, more than 85% of them detected once, and around 3.4% sits in the top ten. Per germline, CDR1 SGHRS and CDR2 YFSETQ. The CDR3 sequence is 14 residues long. Losses at the gene ends were 9 bases for V and 6 bases for J; bases not matched to a gene: 10. The receptor was derived from a person between 18 and 65 years old who received the Ad26.COV2.S COVID-19 vaccine or a placebo. The material sequenced was peripheral blood, taken in a trial of Ad26.COV2.S vaccine versus placebo. The genes are TRBV5-1 and TRBJ2-3; 10 nucleotides align to TRBD2. The CDR3 sequence is CATRTGTSADTQYF. CDR3 nucleotides: TGCGCCACCAGGACCGGGACTAGCGCCGATACGCAGTATTTT.